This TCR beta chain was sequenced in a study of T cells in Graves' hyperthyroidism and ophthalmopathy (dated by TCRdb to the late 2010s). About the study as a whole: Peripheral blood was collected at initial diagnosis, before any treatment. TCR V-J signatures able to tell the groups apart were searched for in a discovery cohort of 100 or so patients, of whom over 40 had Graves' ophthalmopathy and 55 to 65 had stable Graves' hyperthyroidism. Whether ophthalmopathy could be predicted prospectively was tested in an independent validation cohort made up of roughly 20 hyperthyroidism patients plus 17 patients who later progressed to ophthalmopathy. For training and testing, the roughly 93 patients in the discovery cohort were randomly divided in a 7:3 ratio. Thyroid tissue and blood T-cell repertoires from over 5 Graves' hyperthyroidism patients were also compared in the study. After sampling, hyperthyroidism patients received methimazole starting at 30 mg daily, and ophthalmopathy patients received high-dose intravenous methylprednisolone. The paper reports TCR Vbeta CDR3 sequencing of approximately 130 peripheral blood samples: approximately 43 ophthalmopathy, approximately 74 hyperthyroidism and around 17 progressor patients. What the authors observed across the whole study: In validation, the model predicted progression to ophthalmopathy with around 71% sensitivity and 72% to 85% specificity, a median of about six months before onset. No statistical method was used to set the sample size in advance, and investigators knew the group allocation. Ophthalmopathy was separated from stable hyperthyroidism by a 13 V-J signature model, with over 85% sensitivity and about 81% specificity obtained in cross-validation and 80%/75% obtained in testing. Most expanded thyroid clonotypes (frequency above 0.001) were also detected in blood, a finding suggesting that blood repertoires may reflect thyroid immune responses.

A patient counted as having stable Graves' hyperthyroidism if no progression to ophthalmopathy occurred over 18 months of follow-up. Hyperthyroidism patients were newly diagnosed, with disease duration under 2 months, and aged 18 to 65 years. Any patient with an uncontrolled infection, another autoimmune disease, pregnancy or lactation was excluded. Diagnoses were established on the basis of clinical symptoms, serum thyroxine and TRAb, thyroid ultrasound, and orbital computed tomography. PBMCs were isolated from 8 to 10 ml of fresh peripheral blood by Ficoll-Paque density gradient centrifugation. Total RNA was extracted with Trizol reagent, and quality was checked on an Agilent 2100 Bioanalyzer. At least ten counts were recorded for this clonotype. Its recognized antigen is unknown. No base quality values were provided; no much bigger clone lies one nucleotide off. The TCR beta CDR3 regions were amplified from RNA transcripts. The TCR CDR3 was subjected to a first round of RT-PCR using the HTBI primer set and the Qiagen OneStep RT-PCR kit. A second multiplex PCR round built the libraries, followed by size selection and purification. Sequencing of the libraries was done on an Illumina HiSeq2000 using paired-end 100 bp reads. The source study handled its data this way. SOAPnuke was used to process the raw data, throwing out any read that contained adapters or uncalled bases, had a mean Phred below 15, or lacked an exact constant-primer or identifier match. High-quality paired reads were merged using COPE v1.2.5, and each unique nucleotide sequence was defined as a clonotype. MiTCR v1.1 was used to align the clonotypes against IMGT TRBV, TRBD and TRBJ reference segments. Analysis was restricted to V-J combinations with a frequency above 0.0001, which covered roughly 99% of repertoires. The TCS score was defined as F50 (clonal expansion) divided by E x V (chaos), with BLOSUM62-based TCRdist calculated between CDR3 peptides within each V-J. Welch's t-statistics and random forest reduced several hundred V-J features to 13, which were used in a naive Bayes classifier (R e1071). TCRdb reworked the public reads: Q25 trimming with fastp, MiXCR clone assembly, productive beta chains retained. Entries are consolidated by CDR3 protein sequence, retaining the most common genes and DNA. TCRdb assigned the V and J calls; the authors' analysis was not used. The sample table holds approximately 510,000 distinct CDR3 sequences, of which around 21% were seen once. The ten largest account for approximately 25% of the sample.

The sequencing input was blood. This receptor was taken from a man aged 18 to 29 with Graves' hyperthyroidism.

The CDR3 reads CASSSGVGYGYTF. The nucleotide sequence is TGTGCCAGCAGTTCAGGGGTCGGCTATGGCTACACCTTC. The sequence is built from TRBV12-3 or TRBV12-4 and TRBJ1-2; the best D guess is TRBD1, with 6 bases matching. At the junction V is shortened by 4 bases and J by 4 bases, with 10 bases in between. CDR3 length: 13 amino acids, cysteine to phenylalanine. Only the CDR3 portion is preserved as DNA: 39 bases, with reading frame beginning at the first base.